Listed below are T cell receptor beta chains from one sample, sequenced in a study of T cell changes during pregnancy in multiple sclerosis. Profiled with immunoSEQ multiplex PCR; TCRdb holds only in-frame clones, not every one. In the table there are 70,000 to 80,000 clones, 75% to 95% of which are singletons. Sequenced here: CD4+ T cells from peripheral blood mononuclear cells, sampled before pregnancy. These receptor sequences come from a female donor with multiple sclerosis, enrolled in a pregnancy study. CDR3s include the opening cysteine and the closing phenylalanine or tryptophan. D genes are given only for firm matches.

CDR3 DNA	CDR3 protein	V gene	D gene	J gene
TGTGCCAGCAGCTTTCCGAGGGGGGACAGGGGATACACCATATATTTT	CASSFPRGDRGYTIYF	TRBV6-6	TRBD1	TRBJ1-3
TGCGCCAGCAGTGCACGGACAGGGGAGGTGGTTGAAAAACTGTTTTTT	CASSARTGEVVEKLFF	TRBV10-1	TRBD1	TRBJ1-4
TGTGCCAGCAGCTTGGGCAACATGAACACTGAAGCTTTCTTT	CASSLGNMNTEAFF	TRBV5-4	-	TRBJ1-1
TGTGCCTGGAGTGTTTCAGGCTCGAGCTCCTATAATTCACCCCTCCACTTT	CAWSVSGSSSYNSPLHF	TRBV30	-	TRBJ1-6
TGTGCCACCAGCAGAGGCGGCCGGGTGCGTAGCAATCAGCCCCAGCATTTT	CATSRGGRVRSNQPQHF	TRBV15	-	TRBJ1-5
TGTGCCAGCAGCGTTCGGCCTAGCGGGGCCGGGGAGCTGTTTTTT	CASSVRPSGAGELFF	TRBV9	TRBD2	TRBJ2-2
TGCAGCGCCTGCGTCGCCTACAATGAGCAGTTCTTC	CSACVAYNEQFF	TRBV29-1	-	TRBJ2-1
TGTGCCAGCAGTGAAGTGACAGGGGACGGAAACACCATATATTTT	CASSEVTGDGNTIYF	TRBV6-1	TRBD1	TRBJ1-3
TGTGCCAGCAGTGTCCACAGGGTAGATCAGCCCCAGCATTTT	CASSVHRVDQPQHF	TRBV6-1	-	TRBJ1-5
TGTGCCAGCAGCCCCGTATGGGGAGTTTTGAACACTGAAGCTTTCTTT	CASSPVWGVLNTEAFF	TRBV7-9	-	TRBJ1-1
TGTGCCAGCAGTTTGGGTGGGACTAGCGGGAACACAGATACGCAGTATTTT	CASSLGGTSGNTDTQYF	TRBV28	TRBD2	TRBJ2-3
TGTGCCAGCAGTGAAGAGGGGACAGTTACCTACGAGCAGTACTTC	CASSEEGTVTYEQYF	TRBV2	TRBD1	TRBJ2-7
TGTGCCAGCAGCTCCCCAGGGGCGCCAGATACGCAGTATTTT	CASSSPGAPDTQYF	TRBV7-2	-	TRBJ2-3
TGCGCCAGCAGCATGCTAGTAAGCACCGGGGAGCTGTTTTTT	CASSMLVSTGELFF	TRBV5-1	-	TRBJ2-2